This passage covers 32 T cell receptor beta chains from one sample sequenced in a study of blood T cell repertoires in COVID-19 (dated by TCRdb to 2020 to 2021). To prepare the library, the immunoSEQ multiplex PCR assay was applied. TCRdb mirrors the immuneACCESS table, restricted to in-frame sequences. Some clones are absent from its copies; in checked studies, under half trace to an unresolved V gene, and the reason for the others is unknown. The table for this sample lists over 100,000 clones; 80% to 90% of them were counted only once. The top ten constitute 1.1% to 1.5% of the sample. Sequenced sample: peripheral blood. The source is a man between 40 and 49 years old with acute or convalescent COVID-19.

The V call is TRBV5-1, the J call TRBJ2-3; TRBD2 is a possible D gene (6 bases). The V end lost 4 bases, the J end lost 4 bases, and 16 bases lay between the germline ends. This CDR3 region has 15 residues. Per the germline V gene, CDR1 is SGHRS and CDR2 is YFSETQ. The CDR3 loop reads CASSPGLSPPDTQYF. The CDR3 DNA is TGCGCCAGCAGCCCGGGACTTTCTCCCCCAGATACGCAGTATTTT.

J is TRBJ2-3 and V is TRBV11-2; TRBD1 is a possible D gene (5 bases). The CDR3 loop spans 15 amino acids. Trimming removed 0 bases from V and 6 bases from J, with 13 bases in between. CDR1 and CDR2 from the germline V gene are SGHAT and FQNNGV. The CDR3 DNA sequence: TGTGCCAGCAGCTTAGATCCCAGGGCCTGGGATACGCAGTATTTT. Translating it yields CASSLDPRAWDTQYF.

J is TRBJ2-1 and V is TRBV6-4, with TRBD1 matching over 7 bases. CDR1 and CDR2 (germline): MRHNA, SNTAGT. This CDR3 has 15 amino acids. Trimming removed 6 bases from V and 2 bases from J; junction bases left unmatched: 7. The CDR3 nucleotides are TGTGCCAGCAGAGCCACAGGGGTTCCCTACAATGAGCAGTTCTTC. Protein: CASRATGVPYNEQFF.

V gene TRBV3-1 (or the pseudogene TRBV3-2) combines with J gene TRBJ1-1, with a weak D call TRBD1 (5 bases). The length of the CDR3 is 12 residues. Per germline, CDR1 LGHDT and CDR2 YNNKEL (reference sequence). V shed 1 base and J shed 11 bases, with 11 bases lying between them. CDR3 loop: CASSQGRVGAFF. Here the CDR3 DNA reads TGTGCCAGCAGCCAAGGCAGGGTTGGGGCTTTCTTT.

V gene TRBV7-2 combines with J gene TRBJ2-7, with 12 bases lining up with TRBD2. Germline CDR1 is SGHTA and CDR2 is FQGNSA. With V trimmed by 4 bases and J by 5 bases, 6 bases remained unmatched. The CDR3 totals 15 residues. The CDR3 spells CASSSLAGGPNEQYF. The CDR3 DNA follows: TGTGCCAGCAGCTCCCTAGCGGGGGGGCCCAACGAGCAGTACTTC.

The chain has TRBV29-1 and TRBJ2-7; 10 bases match TRBD2. The germline V gene has CDR1 SQVTM and CDR2 ANQGSEA. V gave up 2 bases and J gave up 2 bases; unmatched junction bases: 3. The CDR3 runs to 14 residues. The CDR3 DNA is TGCAGCGTTGAACTAGCGGGAGCCACCTACGAGCAGTACTTC. Translating gives CSVELAGATYEQYF.

This clone was counted only a few times. This chain uses TRBV6-4 with TRBJ2-7, with unresolved D. Germline values: CDR1 MRHNA, CDR2 SNTAGT. V shed 2 bases and J shed 1 base, with 39 bases lying between them. The CDR3 length is 24 residues. This CDR3 reads CASSDRVKPSARLVQRSLSYEQYF. CDR3 bases: TGTGCCAGCAGTGACCGGGTCAAGCCGTCCGCTCGGCTTGTGCAAAGGTCTTTGTCCTACGAGCAGTACTTC.

This clone came up many times. This chain joins TRBV27 and TRBJ2-5; tentative D call: TRBD1 (6 bases). Germline loops: CDR1 MNHEY, CDR2 SMNVEV (reference sequence). V was clipped by 3 bases and J by 2 bases, with 13 bases between them. The CDR3 covers 15 residues. CDR3 in DNA: TGTGCCAGCAGTTTTCGGGACACATTACAAGAGACCCAGTACTTC. Its protein is CASSFRDTLQETQYF.

The rearrangement joins TRBV7-9 to TRBJ1-4; perhaps TRBD1 as D (6 bases). With 5 bases removed from V and 3 bases from J, the gap between germline ends came to 13 bases. Germline CDR1 reads SEHNR; CDR2 reads FQNEAQ (reference sequence). The length of the CDR3 is 15 residues. This chain's CDR3 is CASSLPQGANEKLFF. The CDR3 DNA reads as TGTGCCAGCAGCCTACCACAGGGAGCTAATGAAAAACTGTTTTTT.

The rearrangement links TRBV30 to TRBJ2-7; 12 bases are shared with TRBD2. The CDR3 is 15 amino acids. With 0 bases clipped from V and 4 bases from J, the junction kept 4 bases outside the gene matches. CDR1 GTSNPN and CDR2 SVGIG come from the germline V gene (reference sequence). Here the CDR3 reads CAWSVPGTSGYEQYF. The CDR3 DNA is TGTGCCTGGAGTGTACCAGGGACTAGCGGGTACGAGCAGTACTTC.

This clone came up a few times. V is TRBV5-4 and J is TRBJ2-7, with D tentatively TRBD1 (6 bases). Germline V gene sequence: CDR1 SGHNT, CDR2 YYREEE (reference sequence). The CDR3 runs to 13 residues. V gave up 4 bases and J gave up 1 base, with 9 bases separating them. The CDR3 loop reads CASSRTESYEQYF. CDR3 nucleotides: TGTGCCAGCAGCCGGACAGAGTCCTACGAGCAGTACTTC. Full variable domain (missing parts from reference TRBV5-4 and TRBJ2-7): ETGVTQSPTHLIKTRGQQVTLRCSSQSGHNTVSWYQQALGQGPQFIFQYYREEENGRGNFPPRFSGLQFPNYSSELNVNALELDDSALYLCASSRTESYEQYFGPGTRLTVT.

The rearrangement joins TRBV5-1 to TRBJ1-4; D call uncertain. The germline V and J ends were trimmed by 1 base and 6 bases, with 16 bases remaining between them. The length of the CDR3 is 16 residues. The germline CDR1 and CDR2 sequences are SGHRS and YFSETQ. Here the CDR3 DNA reads TGCGCCAGCAGCTTGCTCCGCGGGCCCCCGGATGAAAAACTGTTTTTT. Translated, it gives CASSLLRGPPDEKLFF. Looking up the rest from reference TRBV5-1 and TRBJ1-4 gives the full variable domain: KAGVTQTPRYLIKTRGQQVTLSCSPISGHRSVSWYQQTPGQGLQFLFEYFSETQRNKGNFPGRFSGRQFSNSRSEMNVSTLELGDSALYLCASSLLRGPPDEKLFFGSGTQLSVL.

The chain is built from TRBV6-5 and TRBJ1-3, with 7 bases identical to TRBD1. Germline loops: CDR1 MNHEY, CDR2 SVGAGI. Trimming cost V 6 bases and J 0 bases; bases outside gene matches: 2. The CDR3 has 14 residues. The CDR3 DNA follows: TGTGCCAGCAGCCGACAGGGCTCTGGAAACACCATATATTTT. It yields the protein CASSRQGSGNTIYF.

This clone was seen a handful of times. V is TRBV18 and J is TRBJ2-1; TRBD1 might be the D (6 bases). Germline lookup yields CDR1 KGHSH and CDR2 LQKENI. The CDR3 loop spans 13 amino acids. The V and J ends lost 4 bases and 5 bases respectively, with 9 bases between them. The CDR3: CASSQQGHNEQFF. The DNA for the CDR3 is TGTGCCAGCTCACAACAGGGCCACAATGAGCAGTTCTTC.

CDR3 sequence reads: CASSGTGPATNEKLFF. CDR3 DNA: TGTGCCAGTAGTGGGACAGGGCCTGCAACTAATGAAAAACTGTTTTTT. V is TRBV19 and J is TRBJ1-4; 9 bases fit TRBD1. Germline V CDR1 and CDR2: LNHDA, SQIVND (reference sequence). This CDR3 spans 16 amino acids. V lost 5 bases, J lost 0 bases, and 4 bases stayed unmatched.

The V gene is TRBV7-2, the J gene TRBJ1-3, with D unclear. The CDR3 length is 14 residues. V was shortened by 3 bases and J by 4 bases, with 10 bases between the two germline ends. The germline gives CDR1 SGHTA, CDR2 FQGNSA. The CDR3 DNA sequence: TGTGCCAGCAGCTTTCTTACAGCCGGAAACACCATATATTTT. Translated: CASSFLTAGNTIYF. Looking up the rest from reference TRBV7-2 and TRBJ1-3 gives the full variable domain: GAGVSQSPSNKVTEKGKDVELRCDPISGHTALYWYRQSLGQGLEFLIYFQGNSAPDKSGLPSDRFSAERTGGSVSTLTIQRTQQEDSAVYLCASSFLTAGNTIYFGEGSWLTVV.

This clone was observed a single time. The chain carries TRBV5-1 and TRBJ2-3; TRBD2 matches at 11 bases. The CDR3 has 15 amino acids. The junction had 3 bases not matched to a gene; V was cut back by 2 bases and J by 4 bases. The V gene's germline CDR1 is SGHRS and CDR2 YFSETQ. CDR3 nucleotide sequence: TGCGCCAGCAGCTTAAGTAGCGGGAGGGCAGATACGCAGTATTTT. As protein: CASSLSSGRADTQYF.

The chain couples TRBV6-5 to TRBJ1-2; 8 bases match TRBD1. The CDR3 has 15 residues. Germline CDR1 MNHEY, CDR2 SVGAGI. The junction had 10 bases not matched to a gene; V was cut back by 7 bases and J by 3 bases. CDR3 region: CASIRAAGGYYGYTF. Written as DNA, the CDR3 is TGTGCCAGCATCCGGGCCGCAGGGGGCTACTATGGCTACACCTTC.

The chain combines TRBV2 with TRBJ1-6; D might be TRBD1 (6 bases). Germline values: CDR1 SNHLY, CDR2 FYNNEI. There are 15 residues in the CDR3. Trimming took off 7 bases at V and 6 bases at J, with 16 bases between the two ends. The CDR3 region has the DNA TGTGCCAGCAAGGGGGTGGCAGGTGGTAATTCACCCCTCCACTTT. Protein sequence: CASKGVAGGNSPLHF.

J is TRBJ1-1 and V is TRBV7-5; the table's D call TRBD1 went unverified against the DNA. TRBV7-5 represents a pseudogene. This CDR3 region has 15 residues. The CDR3 spells CARNQQGAGSTEAFF. The CDR3 coding sequence is TGTGCCAGAAACCAACAGGGGGCAGGGAGCACTGAAGCTTTCTTT.

This clone was counted once. V usage is TRBV28 and J usage is TRBJ1-1; tentatively, D is TRBD1 (5 bases). This CDR3 contains 15 residues. In germline, CDR1 is MDHEN, CDR2 SYDVKM. V lost 6 bases, J lost 1 base, and 15 bases lay in between. The CDR3 sequence is CASRSPGGWNTEAFF. CDR3 nucleotide sequence: TGTGCCAGCAGGTCGCCCGGGGGATGGAACACTGAAGCTTTCTTT.

The genes are TRBV6-5 and TRBJ2-7; 8 nucleotides align to TRBD1. The CDR3 spans 15 residues. Germline CDR1 is MNHEY and CDR2 is SVGAGI. V shed 2 bases and J 2 bases; nucleotides not matched to a gene: 5. CDR3: CASSYTGTGPYEQYF. The CDR3 bases are TGTGCCAGCAGTTACACCGGGACAGGCCCCTACGAGCAGTACTTC.

The CDR3 is CASSRTSGGAESDTQYF. CDR3 bases: TGCGCCAGCAGCCGGACTAGCGGGGGGGCCGAGTCAGATACGCAGTATTTT. This chain connects TRBV4-1 to TRBJ2-3, with 15 nucleotides matching TRBD2. Germline assignment: CDR1 MGHRA and CDR2 YSYEKL. With V trimmed by 4 bases and J by 4 bases, 6 bases remained unmatched. The CDR3 sequence is 17 residues long.

J is TRBJ2-7 and V is TRBV7-3; a possible D gene is TRBD2 (5 bases). This CDR3 comprises 12 residues. V dropped 4 bases and J dropped 7 bases, with 11 bases sitting between them. Germline V lookup: CDR1 SGHTA, CDR2 FQGTGA. The CDR3 DNA sequence: TGTGCCAGCAGCTCGCCGGGCGGGGAGCAGTACTTC. Its translation: CASSSPGGEQYF. The variable domain in full, with the rest retrieved from reference TRBV7-3 and TRBJ2-7, is GAGVSQTPSNKVTEKGKYVELRCDPISGHTALYWYRQSLGQGPEFLIYFQGTGAADDSGLPNDRFFAVRPEGSVSTLKIQRTERGDSAVYLCASSSPGGEQYFGPGTRLTVT.

V usage is TRBV7-2 and J usage is TRBJ2-1; 8 nucleotides align to TRBD2. V shed 0 bases, J shed 14 bases, and the junction held 12 bases outside the gene matches. This CDR3 is 15 amino acids long. Germline values: CDR1 SGHTA, CDR2 FQGNSA. For the CDR3, the DNA is TGTGCCAGCAGCTTAGCGCGGACGGGGGGGCGGTTGGAGTTCTTC. This codes for CASSLARTGGRLEFF.

The chain carries TRBV6-6 and TRBJ2-7, with 7 bases identical to TRBD1. The junction had 6 bases not matched to a gene; V was cut back by 0 bases and J by 4 bases. The CDR3 is 15 residues long. Germline CDR1 and CDR2: MNHNY and SVGAGI (reference sequence). The CDR3 spells CASSYSGTEVYEQYF. The DNA for the CDR3 is TGTGCCAGCAGTTACTCGGGGACAGAAGTATACGAGCAGTACTTC.

The chain combines TRBV20-1 with TRBJ1-1; 9 positions agree with TRBD1. The CDR3 has 11 residues. Germline lookup yields CDR1 DFQATT and CDR2 SNEGSKA (reference sequence). With 5 bases clipped from V and 9 bases from J, the junction kept 4 bases outside the gene matches. In DNA, the CDR3 is TGCAGTGCTTCTGGACAGGGGAAAGCTTTCTTT. Its translation is CSASGQGKAFF.

The rearrangement uses TRBV2 and TRBJ2-2; maybe TRBD1 (6 bases). Trimming took 7 bases from V and 5 from J, leaving 14 bases between them. Germline CDR1 reads SNHLY; CDR2 reads FYNNEI. The CDR3 covers 14 residues. CDR3 in DNA: TGTGCCAGCATGTCCCAGGGGTTAACCGGGGAGCTGTTTTTT. This codes for CASMSQGLTGELFF.

The V and J genes are TRBV15 and TRBJ2-1; 8 bases line up with TRBD2. The junction had 2 bases not matched to a gene; V was cut back by 1 base and J by 0 bases. CDR1 is LNHNV, CDR2 YYDKDF, per germline (reference sequence). The CDR3 sequence is 16 residues long. CDR3 nucleotides: TGTGCCACCAGCAGAGTAGCGGGAAGCTCCTACAATGAGCAGTTCTTC. This codes for CATSRVAGSSYNEQFF.

The rearrangement links TRBV11-1 to TRBJ1-5, with D unresolved. Germline lookup yields CDR1 SGHAT and CDR2 FQDESV (reference sequence). V was cut by 0 bases and J by 1 base, with 4 bases left in between. There are 14 residues in the CDR3. CDR3 loop: CASSLARSNQPQHF. The CDR3 nucleotides are TGTGCCAGCAGCTTAGCGCGAAGCAATCAGCCCCAGCATTTT. The complete variable domain, with remaining parts taken from reference TRBV11-1 and TRBJ1-5, reads EAEVAQSPRYKITEKSQAVAFWCDPISGHATLYWYRQILGQGPELLVQFQDESVVDDSQLPKDRFSAERLKGVDSTLKIQPAELGDSAMYLCASSLARSNQPQHFGDGTRLSIL.

The table lists this clone with a count of one. The rearrangement uses TRBV15 and TRBJ2-1, with 7 positions matching TRBD2. The CDR3 length is 15 residues. Germline trimming cut 0 bases from V and 7 bases from J; bases unmatched to any gene: 6. Germline-derived CDR1 and CDR2 are LNHNV and YYDKDF (reference sequence). The CDR3 sequence: CATSRDLVGGNEQFF. The DNA of the CDR3 is TGTGCCACCAGCAGAGATCTTGTGGGGGGGAATGAGCAGTTCTTC.

The chain recombines TRBV18 with TRBJ2-1; D may be TRBD2 (5 bases). Germline V CDR1 and CDR2: KGHSH, LQKENI. The CDR3 totals 14 residues. V shed 5 bases and J shed 0 bases, with 8 bases lying between them. CDR3 residues: CASSRLSSYNEQFF. The CDR3 DNA follows: TGTGCCAGCTCAAGACTAAGCTCCTACAATGAGCAGTTCTTC. The whole variable domain, filled in from reference TRBV18 and TRBJ2-1, reads NAGVMQNPRHLVRRRGQEARLRCSPMKGHSHVYWYRQLPEEGLKFMVYLQKENIIDESGMPKERFSAEFPKEGPSILRIQQVVRGDSAAYFCASSRLSSYNEQFFGPGTRLTVL.